Each of the 32 T cell receptor beta chains below was sequenced from the same sample in a study of T cells in Graves' hyperthyroidism and ophthalmopathy. Amplification yielded TCR beta CDR3 regions, with RNA transcripts as the source. During a first-round RT-PCR of the TCR CDR3, the HTBI primer set was used. TCRdb processed the multiplex PCR reads anew with MiXCR; each CDR3 protein has one entry. Here the sample spans approximately 630,000 distinct CDR3 sequences, roughly 16% being singletons. The material sequenced was blood. The receptor source for this set is a woman in her thirties with Graves' hyperthyroidism.

The chain is built from TRBV5-1 and TRBJ2-5; the D is unclear. This CDR3 contains 13 residues. V dropped 5 bases and J dropped 1 base, with 9 bases sitting between them. Germline V gene data show CDR1 as SGHRS and CDR2 as YFSETQ. CDR3 sequence (DNA): TGCGCCAGCAGAACTACCTTCCAAGAGACCCAGTACTTC. Its protein product is CASRTTFQETQYF. The full variable domain, its missing parts supplied by reference TRBV5-1 and TRBJ2-5, is KAGVTQTPRYLIKTRGQQVTLSCSPISGHRSVSWYQQTPGQGLQFLFEYFSETQRNKGNFPGRFSGRQFSNSRSEMNVSTLELGDSALYLCASRTTFQETQYFGPGTRLLVL.

As to this clonotype: A much larger clonotype is one base distant, so this may be a read error. The chain is built from TRBV30 and TRBJ2-1; 13 bases match TRBD2. The CDR3 loop spans 15 amino acids. From germline, CDR1 is GTSNPN and CDR2 SVGIG (reference sequence). This CDR3 reads CAWSPGLAGVNGQFF. The CDR3 DNA reads as TGTGCCTGGAGTCCCGGACTAGCGGGAGTGAATGGGCAGTTCTTC.

This clonotype was detected ten times or more. J is TRBJ2-1 and V is TRBV12-3 or TRBV12-4; weak D call: TRBD1 (5 bases). V shed 3 bases and J shed 6 bases, with 12 bases lying between them. The CDR3 is 14 residues long. The CDR3 loop reads CASSFYSGINEQFF. The CDR3, as DNA: TGTGCCAGCAGTTTTTATTCAGGGATCAATGAGCAGTTCTTC.

The chain is built from TRBV12-3 or TRBV12-4 and TRBJ2-7; D is uncertain. The CDR3 loop spans 13 amino acids. V lost 2 bases, J lost 5 bases, and 10 bases lay in between. This CDR3 reads CASSLTPADEQYF. The CDR3 nucleotides read TGTGCCAGCAGTTTAACCCCCGCGGACGAGCAGTACTTC.

This clonotype was counted many times. V usage is TRBV20-1 and J usage is TRBJ1-5; perhaps TRBD1 as D (6 bases). The germline CDR1 and CDR2 sequences are DFQATT and SNEGSKA (reference sequence). V gave up 3 bases and J gave up 3 bases, with 9 bases separating them. The CDR3 extends over 13 amino acids. The CDR3 DNA is TGCAGTGCTAGTCACAGGGCCAATCAGCCCCAGCATTTT. Encoded protein: CSASHRANQPQHF.

The rearrangement uses TRBV19 and TRBJ1-1, with TRBD1 identical over 8 bases. This CDR3 region has 15 residues. Germline CDR1 and CDR2: LNHDA and SQIVND (reference sequence). V shed 5 bases, J shed 6 bases, and the junction held 11 bases outside the gene matches. CDR3 region: CASSYFGQGESEAFF. The CDR3, as DNA: TGTGCCAGTAGTTATTTCGGACAGGGAGAATCTGAAGCTTTCTTT.

This clonotype has ten or more counts. V usage is TRBV7-9 and J usage is TRBJ2-1; D gene unclear. This CDR3 is built from 16 residues. Per the germline V gene, CDR1 is SEHNR and CDR2 is FQNEAQ (reference sequence). The ends were cut back, 8 bases at V and 0 bases at J, with 17 bases in the middle. The CDR3 DNA sequence: TGTGCCAGCGCCATAAAGGAAACTTTCTCCTACAATGAGCAGTTCTTC. Protein sequence: CASAIKETFSYNEQFF.

There are many counts of this clonotype. The chain joins TRBV20-1 to TRBJ1-5; maybe TRBD1 (5 bases). The CDR3 runs 13 residues. Germline V gene data show CDR1 as DFQATT and CDR2 as SNEGSKA (reference sequence). Trimming took off 5 bases at V and 0 bases at J, with 8 bases between the two ends. The CDR3 reads CSAGGHSNQPQHF. DNA of the CDR3: TGCAGTGCTGGCGGACATAGCAATCAGCCCCAGCATTTT.

The chain combines TRBV6-9 with TRBJ2-5; D unresolved. Trimming took 3 bases from V and 5 from J, leaving 10 bases between them. Germline-derived CDR1 and CDR2 are MNHGY and SVAAGI. The CDR3 sequence is 13 residues long. The CDR3 DNA sequence: TGTGCCAGCAGTTACGGCGACGGGGAGACCCAGTACTTC. Translated, it gives CASSYGDGETQYF.

The sample holds many counts of this clonotype. The genes are TRBV5-1 and TRBJ2-1; no firm D call. The CDR3 spans 15 residues. From germline, CDR1 is SGHRS and CDR2 YFSETQ. V was trimmed by 0 bases and J by 0 bases, leaving 7 bases between them. The CDR3 sequence is CASSLDVSSYNEQFF. Here the CDR3 DNA reads TGCGCCAGCAGCTTGGACGTCAGCTCCTACAATGAGCAGTTCTTC.

The V call is TRBV20-1, the J call TRBJ2-1; TRBD2 matches 12 bases. CDR1 is DFQATT and CDR2 is SNEGSKA in the germline V gene (reference sequence). The CDR3 has 17 amino acids. After removal of 6 bases from V and 2 bases from J, the junction contained 11 bases not matched to a gene. CDR3 DNA: TGCAGTGCCTACGACCCTGGACTAGCGGGACCCTACAATGAGCAGTTCTTC. This translates into CSAYDPGLAGPYNEQFF.

The chain couples TRBV19 to TRBJ2-7, with TRBD1 matching over 9 bases. The CDR3 length is 14 residues. The germline gives CDR1 LNHDA, CDR2 SQIVND (reference sequence). V shed 3 bases and J 5 bases; nucleotides not matched to a gene: 5. CDR3 bases: TGTGCCAGTAGTATTAACAGGGGGCCCCACGAGCAGTACTTC. Protein: CASSINRGPHEQYF.

The table lists this clonotype with many counts. The CDR3 DNA follows: TGTGCCAGCAGCAGTAACAGGGGTGAAGCTTTCTTT. Translating gives CASSSNRGEAFF. The chain carries TRBV12-3 or TRBV12-4 and TRBJ1-1; 7 nucleotides match TRBD1. The CDR3 extends over 12 amino acids. The junction had 5 bases not matched to a gene; V was cut back by 6 bases and J by 7 bases.

This clonotype has ten or more counts. The chain has TRBV28 and TRBJ2-7; the D gene could be TRBD1 or TRBD2 (6 bases each). This CDR3 is 15 amino acids long. Deletions cut 2 bases from V and 5 bases from J, with 16 bases between. Germline CDR1 is MDHEN and CDR2 is SYDVKM. The CDR3 DNA sequence: TGTGCCAGCAGTTTACAGGGGAGGATTCTGAACGAGCAGTACTTC. It codes for CASSLQGRILNEQYF.

V gene TRBV4-1 combines with J gene TRBJ1-5; D call uncertain. This CDR3 region has 14 residues. The V and J ends lost 1 base and 7 bases respectively, with 11 bases between them. CDR1 MGHRA and CDR2 YSYEKL come from the germline V gene. DNA for the CDR3: TGCGCCAGCAGCCAAGGTTTCGGGAACCAGCCCCAGCATTTT. Translated, it gives CASSQGFGNQPQHF.

This clonotype appeared a few times. V usage is TRBV11-3 and J usage is TRBJ2-5; D tentatively fits TRBD1 or TRBD2 (5 bases each). Germline CDR1 SGHNT, CDR2 YENEEA. V was pared by 5 bases and J by 0 bases, with 10 bases between. This CDR3 has 14 amino acids. The CDR3 reads CASSRGGNQETQYF. Written as DNA, the CDR3 is TGTGCCAGCAGCCGTGGGGGAAACCAAGAGACCCAGTACTTC.

The rearrangement uses TRBV28 and TRBJ1-5; 9 bases align to TRBD1. The CDR3 has 15 amino acids. The germline gives CDR1 MDHEN, CDR2 SYDVKM. V lost 5 bases and J lost 2; bases outside the gene matches: 4. For the CDR3, the DNA is TGTGCCAGCAGTCTCCGGGACAGGGGCAATCAGCCCCAGCATTTT. Encoded protein: CASSLRDRGNQPQHF.

With regard to this clonotype: Since a much larger clone is just one base distant, this may be a read error. This sequence joins TRBV11-2 and TRBJ2-7; 10 nucleotides align to TRBD1. The germline V gene has CDR1 SGHAT and CDR2 FQNNGV. CDR3 length: 17 amino acids. Written as DNA, the CDR3 is TGTGCCAGCAGCTTAGGACAGGGGACAGGGGCCTCCTGCGAGCAGTACTTC. Protein sequence: CASSLGQGTGASCEQYF. The whole variable domain, filled in from reference TRBV11-2 and TRBJ2-7, reads EAGVAQSPRYKIIEKRQSVAFWCNPISGHATLYWYQQILGQGPKLLIQFQNNGVVDDSQLPKDRFSAERLKGVDSTLKIQPAKLEDSAVYLCASSLGQGTGASCEQYFGPGTRLTVT.

The sample holds a few counts of this clonotype. Here the CDR3 DNA reads TGCGCCAGCAGCCAAGCACTAGCGGGAGGGCCGATGGACGAGCAGTACTTC. Amino acid sequence: CASSQALAGGPMDEQYF. The rearrangement links TRBV4-3 to TRBJ2-7; 13 bases line up with TRBD2. Germline V gene sequence: CDR1 LGHNA, CDR2 YSLEER. This CDR3 is built from 17 residues. Unmatched junction bases numbered 8, after V lost 1 base and J lost 5 bases.

The table lists this clonotype with a few counts. The chain has TRBV19 and TRBJ2-7; D is perhaps TRBD2 (6 bases). The CDR3 has 11 amino acids. CDR1 is LNHDA, CDR2 SQIVND, per germline (reference sequence). CDR3: CAKPGAYEQYF. As DNA, the CDR3 is TGTGCTAAGCCGGGAGCATACGAGCAGTACTTC.

V usage is TRBV2 and J usage is TRBJ2-1, with 9 bases lining up with TRBD2. J lost 7 bases, V lost 4 bases, and 14 bases had no gene match. This CDR3 contains 17 residues. Per germline, CDR1 SNHLY and CDR2 FYNNEI. In DNA, the CDR3 is TGTGCCAGCAGTGCCCCGCCAGGGCGGGAGGGGGGTAATGAGCAGTTCTTC. Translation: CASSAPPGREGGNEQFF.

This clonotype was counted between two and nine times. The V and J genes are TRBV20-1 and TRBJ2-1; 7 positions agree with TRBD2. Germline V gives CDR1 DFQATT, CDR2 SNEGSKA (reference sequence). The CDR3 is 14 amino acids. With 6 bases clipped from V and 0 bases from J, the junction kept 5 bases outside the gene matches. The CDR3: CSASAGISYNEQFF. In DNA, the CDR3 is TGCAGTGCCTCAGCGGGGATCTCCTACAATGAGCAGTTCTTC.

About this clonotype: A much bigger clone sits one base away, suggesting this may be a read error. The chain links TRBV11-2 to TRBJ1-2; 7 bases align to TRBD1. This CDR3 contains 14 residues. The germline V gene has CDR1 SGHAT and CDR2 FQNNGV. The CDR3 bases are TGTGCCAGCAGGAGTAGACAGGGAGCCTATCGCTACACCTTC. It is translated as CASRSRQGAYRYTF.

This clonotype was detected a few times. The gene calls are TRBV25-1 and TRBJ1-1; TRBD1 matches 10 bases. The V gene end was trimmed by 2 bases and the J gene end by 6 bases; junction bases not matched to a gene: 12. CDR3 length: 17 residues. Germline CDR1 MGHDK, CDR2 SYGVNS. CDR3 sequence: CASSEPLGTGDLAEAFF. In nucleotides, the CDR3 is TGTGCCAGCAGTGAACCTCTCGGGACAGGGGACTTAGCTGAAGCTTTCTTT. The full variable domain, rest sourced from reference TRBV25-1 and TRBJ1-1, is EADIYQTPRYLVIGTGKKITLECSQTMGHDKMYWYQQDPGMELHLIHYSYGVNSTEKGDLSSESTVSRIRTEHFPLTLESARPSHTSQYLCASSEPLGTGDLAEAFFGQGTRLTVV.

This clonotype was detected ten times or more. This rearrangement joins TRBV28 to TRBJ2-7; 8 nucleotides line up with TRBD2. The CDR3 is 14 amino acids. V shed 2 bases and J 3 bases; nucleotides not matched to a gene: 3. From germline, CDR1 is MDHEN and CDR2 SYDVKM. CDR3 DNA sequence: TGTGCCAGCAGTTTACGGGAGGGTTACTACGAGCAGTACTTC. Protein sequence: CASSLREGYYEQYF.

The chain uses TRBV29-1 and TRBJ2-3, with D perhaps TRBD1 (6 bases). The germline V and J ends were trimmed by 3 bases and 2 bases, with 18 bases remaining between them. Per germline, CDR1 SQVTM and CDR2 ANQGSEA. The CDR3 has 16 residues. The CDR3 loop is CSVDGQTGLYTDTQYF. The CDR3 coding sequence is TGCAGCGTTGATGGACAAACAGGGCTTTACACAGATACGCAGTATTTT.

In this sample, this clonotype turned up many times. V gene TRBV2 combines with J gene TRBJ2-3, with 10 bases identical to TRBD2. Germline lookup yields CDR1 SNHLY and CDR2 FYNNEI. This CDR3 is built from 17 residues. The J segment lost 2 bases and the V segment lost 1 base, leaving 6 bases of the junction unmatched. CDR3 residues: CASSEGGLAGATDTQYF. The DNA for the CDR3 is TGTGCCAGCAGTGAAGGAGGCCTAGCGGGAGCCACAGATACGCAGTATTTT.

This clonotype was observed many times. The junction differs from germline at one of its ends, possibly a read error. The chain uses TRBV5-1 and TRBJ2-7, with 8 bases matching TRBD2. The CDR3 loop spans 14 amino acids. Germline CDR1 is SGHRS and CDR2 is YFSETQ. The CDR3 sequence: CASSLAGSTYEQYF. CDR3 coding DNA: TGTGCCAGCAGCTTAGCGGGGTCGACCTACGAGCAGTACTTC.

This clonotype has ten or more counts. The CDR3 protein is CASISTRGSYNEQFF. CDR3 DNA sequence: TGTGCCAGCATTTCCACTAGGGGATCCTACAATGAGCAGTTCTTC. The chain carries TRBV2 and TRBJ2-1; tentatively, D is TRBD1 or TRBD2 (5 bases each). Trimming removed 7 bases at V and 1 base at J, with 14 bases between. The CDR3 is 15 residues long. Looked up from germline, CDR1 is SNHLY and CDR2 is FYNNEI.

Only a few counts were recorded for this clonotype. The chain employs TRBV19 and TRBJ1-1; D is perhaps TRBD1 (5 bases). Trimming cost V 2 bases and J 3 bases, with 13 bases left between them. CDR1 is LNHDA and CDR2 is SQIVND in the germline V gene (reference sequence). The length of the CDR3 is 15 residues. The CDR3 spells CASSISRVGHTEAFF. CDR3 sequence (DNA): TGTGCCAGTAGTATAAGCAGGGTAGGGCACACTGAAGCTTTCTTT.

The chain is built from TRBV28 and TRBJ2-5; 9 nucleotides match TRBD1. The CDR3 is made up of 16 amino acids. Germline assignment: CDR1 MDHEN and CDR2 SYDVKM. The ends lost 6 bases at V and 5 bases at J; junction bases unmatched: 13. CDR3 sequence reads: CASRGSGTGFRETQYF. The CDR3 nucleotides are TGTGCCAGCAGGGGATCCGGGACAGGGTTTCGGGAGACCCAGTACTTC.

This clonotype has more than one count but fewer than ten. The chain recombines TRBV2 with TRBJ2-4, with unresolved D. Germline lookup yields CDR1 SNHLY and CDR2 FYNNEI. The CDR3 sequence is 15 residues long. Trimming pared 5 bases from V and 0 bases from J, leaving 11 bases between. CDR3 in DNA: TGTGCCAGCAGTACCGAGCGTCTAGCCAAAAACATTCAGTACTTC. Protein product: CASSTERLAKNIQYF.